The rows below give T cell receptor beta chains drawn from one sample of a study of cytomegalovirus exposure and HLA in healthy donors. TCRdb keeps only in-frame clones here, not all; method: immunoSEQ multiplex PCR. The data contain just over 150,000 clones, 84% of them seen just once; the ten biggest clones take up roughly 1.9%. Sample: PBMCs. All receptors derive from a man aged 18 to 30 in good health and CMV-seronegative. Both conserved end residues are part of each CDR3. The D gene is left open where the match is weak. Clone sizes are given selectively: once, few, many, or a class where the clone is expanded.

V	D	size	J	DNA	CDR3
TRBV4-2	NA	NA	TRBJ1-5	TGTGCCAGCAGCCCCCCTTTTCGGGGGTACAATCAGCCCCAGCATTTT	CASSPPFRGYNQPQHF
TRBV19	NA	NA	TRBJ2-1	TGTGCCAGTAGTATTTTGCTATACAATGAGCAGTTCTTC	CASSILLYNEQFF
TRBV5-4	NA	NA	TRBJ2-6	TGTGCCAGCAGCTTGAGTCTTTGGGCAGGGGCTGGGGCCAACGTCCTGACTTTC	CASSLSLWAGAGANVLTF
TRBV7-9	TRBD2	NA	TRBJ2-1	TGTGCCAGCAGCCTCGGGGGGGGGTCGACCTCCTACAATGAGCAGTTCTTC	CASSLGGGSTSYNEQFF
TRBV7-3	NA	once	TRBJ1-2	TGTGCCAGCAGCCCTCTTGGGGGGGCGGAAGGCTACACCTTC	CASSPLGGAEGYTF
TRBV9	TRBD2	once	TRBJ2-7	TGTGCCAGCAGCCCCCGGGGGGGGCAGTGGGAGCAGTACTTC	CASSPRGGQWEQYF
TRBV28	TRBD2	NA	TRBJ2-7	TGTGCCAGCAGTTTCCGGGGGGGGACGGTCGTTCTCGAGCAGTACTTC	CASSFRGGTVVLEQYF
TRBV15	NA	NA	TRBJ2-5	TGTGCCACCAGCAGAGCCGTCGCGGTCCAAGAGACCCAGTACTTC	CATSRAVAVQETQYF
TRBV7-9	NA	NA	TRBJ2-2	TGTGCCAGCAGCCCCCTATCCCTCTCCGGGGAGCTGTTTTTT	CASSPLSLSGELFF
TRBV7-2	NA	NA	TRBJ1-4	TGTGCCAGCAGCCAGAGGGGGGGGCGGGTTGAAAAACTGTTTTTT	CASSQRGGRVEKLFF
TRBV5-1	TRBD2	NA	TRBJ2-1	TGCGCCAGCAGCCCCTCTAGCGGGGGGGTGGATGAGCAGTTCTTC	CASSPSSGGVDEQFF
TRBV19	NA	NA	TRBJ1-5	TGTGCCAGTAGTACCCGGGACTCCCTTAATCAGCCCCAGCATTTT	CASSTRDSLNQPQHF
TRBV7-2	TRBD2	NA	TRBJ2-1	TGTGCCAGCAGCTATCAAGCGGGAGCGGGGGATGAGCAGTTCTTC	CASSYQAGAGDEQFF
TRBV4-2	NA	NA	TRBJ1-1	TGTGCCAGCAGCCAAGACCCGGGCAGGGGTGGTACTGAAGCTTTCTTT	CASSQDPGRGGTEAFF
TRBV6-5	NA	once	TRBJ1-1	TGTGCCAGCAGGAAAGGGGAAGTAGCTTTCTTT	CASRKGEVAFF
TRBV5-1	NA	NA	TRBJ2-1	TGCGCCAGCAGCTTGGTATACAATGAGCAGTTCTTC	CASSLVYNEQFF
TRBV5-5	TRBD1	NA	TRBJ2-7	TGTGCCAGCAGCCCCCCCGGGACAGCAGAATACGAGCAGTACTTC	CASSPPGTAEYEQYF
TRBV6-1	TRBD2	NA	TRBJ2-3	TGTGCCAGCAGTGACGTTAGCGGGGGTGGCACAGATACGCAGTATTTT	CASSDVSGGGTDTQYF
TRBV10-1	TRBD2	NA	TRBJ2-7	TGCGCCAGCAGTGTTCGCGAGGAGCGGGAGGACACCTACGAGCAGTACTTC	CASSVREEREDTYEQYF
TRBV6-5	NA	NA	TRBJ2-2	TGTGCCAGCAGTTACCAGGAAGGTAGCACCGGGGAGCTGTTTTTT	CASSYQEGSTGELFF
TRBV4-1	NA	NA	TRBJ1-3	TGCGCCAGCAGCCAGTTTACAGACCTCTCTGGAAACACCATATATTTT	CASSQFTDLSGNTIYF
TRBV11-3	NA	NA	TRBJ2-5	TGTGCCAGCAGCTTAGATGGGGGGGAGACCCAGTACTTC	CASSLDGGETQYF
TRBV6-4	NA	NA	TRBJ2-3	TGTGCCAGCAGTGACTGGAGTGGGTCAGATACGCAGTATTTT	CASSDWSGSDTQYF
TRBV7-8	TRBD1	NA	TRBJ2-7	TGTGCCAGCAGAGGGGGACAGGGGGGCCTAGGGTACGAGCAGTACTTC	CASRGGQGGLGYEQYF
TRBV5-4	NA	few	TRBJ2-3	TGTGCCAGCAGCTTGAGGACTGGGGGCACAGATACGCAGTATTTT	CASSLRTGGTDTQYF
TRBV5-5	TRBD1	NA	TRBJ1-4	TGTGCCAGCAGCCCGACAGGGGGCAATGAAAAACTGTTTTTT	CASSPTGGNEKLFF
TRBV7-9	TRBD1	few	TRBJ2-2	TGTTCCAGCAGCGACTGGACAGGGGGCTTCGGGGAGCTGTTTTTT	CSSSDWTGGFGELFF